Presented here are 10 T cell receptor beta chains from one specimen sequenced in a study of shared clonotypes between healthy human individuals. Some clones are missing from TCRdb's copy, which holds only in-frame ones; the method was immunoSEQ multiplex PCR. The table lists more than 2 million clones, roughly 95% of them singletons. Sequenced: naive CD4+ T cells sorted from blood. The subset here: CD45RA+ positively selected. Receptors were obtained from a man younger than 35 in good health.

V gene TRBV30 combines with J gene TRBJ1-3; maybe TRBD1 (5 bases). V was pared by 3 bases and J by 2 bases, with 11 bases between. This CDR3 comprises 14 residues. The germline V gene has CDR1 GTSNPN and CDR2 SVGIG (reference sequence). This CDR3 reads CAWSQMGAGNTIYF. Here the CDR3 DNA reads TGTGCCTGGAGCCAGATGGGGGCTGGAAACACCATATATTTT.

The chain employs TRBV19 and TRBJ1-2; 9 bases are a match to TRBD1. Germline trimming cut 8 bases from V and 0 bases from J; bases unmatched to any gene: 10. This CDR3 is built from 16 residues. Per germline, CDR1 LNHDA and CDR2 SQIVND (reference sequence). CDR3: CASFDPGQGTNYGYTF. The DNA for the CDR3 is TGTGCCAGTTTTGACCCCGGACAGGGGACTAACTATGGCTACACCTTC. The variable domain in full, with the rest retrieved from reference TRBV19 and TRBJ1-2, is DGGITQSPKYLFRKEGQNVTLSCEQNLNHDAMYWYRQDPGQGLRLIYYSQIVNDFQKGDIAEGYSVSREKKESFPLTVTSAQKNPTAFYLCASFDPGQGTNYGYTFGSGTRLTVV.

A note on this clone: The same CDR3 is also encoded by other DNA sequences in this sample. The chain links TRBV11-2 to TRBJ1-1; D is unresolved. Germline CDR1 is SGHAT and CDR2 is FQNNGV. The CDR3 length is 13 residues. V was clipped by 3 bases and J by 2 bases, with 7 bases between them. CDR3 in DNA: TGTGCCAGCAGCTTGGTTCTAAACACTGAAGCTTTCTTT. Protein product: CASSLVLNTEAFF. Filled out from reference TRBV11-2 and TRBJ1-1, the complete variable domain reads EAGVAQSPRYKIIEKRQSVAFWCNPISGHATLYWYQQILGQGPKLLIQFQNNGVVDDSQLPKDRFSAERLKGVDSTLKIQPAKLEDSAVYLCASSLVLNTEAFFGQGTRLTVV.

The chain uses TRBV7-2 and TRBJ2-3, with a weak D call TRBD2 (5 bases). CDR1 is SGHTA, CDR2 FQGNSA, per germline. Trimming took 3 bases from V and 2 from J, leaving 15 bases between them. The CDR3 spans 16 residues. For the CDR3, the DNA is TGTGCCAGCAGCTTCTCCTCCGGGAAATCCACAGATACGCAGTATTTT. Amino acid sequence: CASSFSSGKSTDTQYF.

The rearrangement links TRBV4-2 to TRBJ2-3; D call uncertain. The V and J ends lost 4 bases and 5 bases respectively, with 13 bases between them. The CDR3 runs 14 residues. Germline V gives CDR1 LGHNA, CDR2 YNFKEQ. The CDR3 region is CASSPDPTGDTQYF. In nucleotides, the CDR3 is TGTGCCAGCAGCCCGGACCCAACGGGAGATACGCAGTATTTT.

The chain joins TRBV19 to TRBJ2-2; TRBD2 agrees at 10 bases. Losses at the gene ends were 3 bases for V and 2 bases for J; bases not matched to a gene: 3. CDR1 and CDR2 (germline): LNHDA, SQIVND (reference sequence). The CDR3 totals 16 residues. In nucleotides, the CDR3 is TGTGCCAGTAGTATCACTAGCGGGATCAACACCGGGGAGCTGTTTTTT. It yields the protein CASSITSGINTGELFF.

Turning to this clone: Compared with germline, one end of the junction differs, possibly owing to a read error. The chain has TRBV9 and TRBJ2-7; no definite D call. Germline CDR1 SGDLS, CDR2 YYNGEE. This CDR3 is built from 15 residues. CDR3: CASSQVALLPYEQYF. In DNA, the CDR3 is TGCGCCAGCAGCCAAGTGGCCCTTCTCCCCTACGAGCAGTACTTC. The variable domain in full, completed from reference TRBV9 and TRBJ2-7, reads DSGVTQTPKHLITATGQRVTLRCSPRSGDLSVYWYQQSLDQGLQFLIQYYNGEERAKGNILERFSAQQFPDLHSELNLSSLELGDSALYFCASSQVALLPYEQYFGPGTRLTVT.

This chain connects TRBV25-1 to TRBJ2-2, with D unclear. Per the germline V gene, CDR1 is MGHDK and CDR2 is SYGVNS. V dropped 4 bases and J dropped 6 bases, with 12 bases sitting between them. The CDR3 has 14 amino acids. In nucleotides, the CDR3 is TGTGCCAGCAGTGCCCCGGTCGAAGCCGGGGAGCTGTTTTTT. It codes for CASSAPVEAGELFF.

In regard to this clone: This may be a read error: a much more frequent sequence differs by one nucleotide. The chain is built from TRBV6-5 and TRBJ1-2; a weak D match, TRBD1 (5 bases). The CDR3 has 12 amino acids. The germline V and J ends were trimmed by 6 bases and 4 bases, with 9 bases remaining between them. CDR1 MNHEY and CDR2 SVGAGI come from the germline V gene. The CDR3 DNA is TGTGCCAGCAGCGTTGACAGCTATGGCTACACCTTC. Translated, it gives CASSVDSYGYTF.

This chain connects TRBV9 to TRBJ2-1, with D perhaps assigned TRBD1 or TRBD2 (5 bases each). Germline CDR1 is SGDLS and CDR2 is YYNGEE. The CDR3 length is 15 residues. V shed 0 bases and J shed 5 bases, with 12 bases lying between them. In DNA form, the CDR3 reads TGTGCCAGCAGCGTAGTTGGGGGAGTGAACAATGAGCAGTTCTTC. Protein sequence: CASSVVGGVNNEQFF.